The 10 T cell receptor beta chains listed next were all sequenced from one sample in a study of blood T cell repertoires in COVID-19. Libraries were prepared by immunoSEQ multiplex PCR; TCRdb keeps only in-frame clonotypes and omits some of them. The profile covers about 140,000 clones, with under 85% appearing a single time and 1.5% to 2% taken by the ten largest. The sample comprised peripheral blood. These receptors all come from a human donor in a cohort sampled during active COVID-19.

This clone was detected only once. The rearrangement uses TRBV12-3 or TRBV12-4 and TRBJ1-6; D is perhaps TRBD1 (5 bases). Trimming left V 5 bases short and J 10 bases short, with 12 bases between. The CDR3 runs 13 residues. The CDR3, as DNA: TGTGCCAGCAGTGCCATCAAGGGGTCACCCCTCCACTTT. Translated: CASSAIKGSPLHF.

CDR3 amino acids: CAWSHGLAGGQQFF. For the CDR3, the DNA is TGTGCCTGGAGTCATGGACTAGCGGGAGGGCAGCAGTTCTTC. The V and J genes are TRBV30 and TRBJ2-1; TRBD2 matches 15 bases. Germline assignment: CDR1 GTSNPN and CDR2 SVGIG (reference sequence). V lost 2 bases, J lost 11 bases, and 4 bases stayed unmatched. This CDR3 spans 14 amino acids.

The CDR3 region is CASSTQDRGRTEAFF. The CDR3 DNA reads as TGTGCCAGTAGTACCCAGGACAGGGGGAGGACTGAAGCTTTCTTT. The V and J genes are TRBV19 and TRBJ1-1; 10 bases are a match to TRBD1. The CDR3 is 15 amino acids. Losses at the gene ends were 4 bases for V and 5 bases for J; bases not matched to a gene: 7. Germline assignment: CDR1 LNHDA and CDR2 SQIVND (reference sequence).

V usage is TRBV2 and J usage is TRBJ2-3; D is possibly TRBD2 (6 bases). Trimming stripped 10 bases from V and 2 bases from J, with 22 bases between. There are 16 residues in the CDR3. Germline V lookup: CDR1 SNHLY, CDR2 FYNNEI. The CDR3 protein is CAMARGTNTITDTQYF. In nucleotides, the CDR3 is TGTGCCATGGCCCGGGGGACCAATACCATCACAGATACGCAGTATTTT.

J is TRBJ2-7 and V is TRBV6-2 or TRBV6-3; TRBD2 matches at 9 bases. V lost 4 bases to trimming and J lost 6 bases; unmatched junction nucleotides: 10. Germline V gene lookup returns CDR1 MNHEY and CDR2 SVGEGT. The CDR3 has 15 residues. CDR3 amino acids: CASSLAGAGLGEQYF. CDR3 in DNA: TGTGCCAGCAGTTTAGCGGGAGCGGGTCTGGGCGAGCAGTACTTC.

This chain uses TRBV27 with TRBJ2-1; 10 positions agree with TRBD2. V shed 4 bases, J shed 2 bases, and the junction held 5 bases outside the gene matches. This CDR3 is 16 amino acids long. The V gene's germline CDR1 is MNHEY and CDR2 SMNVEV (reference sequence). The CDR3 DNA reads as TGTGCCAGCAGTTCCCCTAGCGGGAGTACCTACAATGAGCAGTTCTTC. Translating it yields CASSSPSGSTYNEQFF.

The genes are TRBV4-3 and TRBJ1-1; 8 positions match TRBD1. CDR1 and CDR2 from the germline V gene are LGHNA and YSLEER. V was pared by 0 bases and J by 3 bases, with 9 bases of the junction left unmatched. This CDR3 comprises 17 residues. The CDR3 spells CASSQEAVDRAYTEAFF. Written as DNA, the CDR3 is TGCGCCAGCAGCCAAGAGGCGGTGGACAGGGCGTACACTGAAGCTTTCTTT.

The rearrangement uses TRBV7-3 and TRBJ2-3, with 8 bases matching TRBD2. Per germline, CDR1 SGHTA and CDR2 FQGTGA. The CDR3 spans 14 residues. The V segment lost 3 bases and the J segment 2 bases; nucleotides outside the gene matches: 1. The CDR3, as DNA: TGTGCCAGCAGCTTTAGCGGGAACACAGATACGCAGTATTTT. Protein sequence: CASSFSGNTDTQYF.

This clone occurred a few times. The chain carries TRBV19 and TRBJ2-7, with D maybe TRBD1 (6 bases). The V gene's germline CDR1 is LNHDA and CDR2 SQIVND (reference sequence). The CDR3 covers 15 residues. V lost 5 bases and J lost 3, with 17 bases in between. CDR3 in amino acids: CASSPYGRGDYEQYF. The CDR3 coding sequence is TGTGCCAGTAGTCCCTATGGCAGGGGAGACTACGAGCAGTACTTC.

The CDR3 is CSVDRGSSYNEQFF. CDR3 nucleotide sequence: TGCAGCGTCGACAGGGGAAGCTCCTACAATGAGCAGTTCTTC. The chain joins TRBV29-1 to TRBJ2-1, with 8 nucleotides matching TRBD1. The V gene end was trimmed by 6 bases and the J gene end by 0 bases; junction bases not matched to a gene: 4. The germline V gene encodes CDR1 SQVTM and CDR2 ANQGSEA. The CDR3 contains 14 residues.